This T cell receptor beta chain originates from a study of control samples from healthy donors and cancer patients. After removal of 6 bases from V and 4 bases from J, the junction contained 2 bases not matched to a gene. The CDR3 covers 13 residues. From germline, CDR1 is MRHNA and CDR2 SNTAGT. The data were produced by immunoSEQ multiplex PCR, yet TCRdb's version contains in-frame clones alone and is incomplete. The sample shows about 110,000 clones, around 88% of them seen only once. This sequence joins TRBV6-4 and TRBJ2-1, with 8 bases fitting TRBD1. The source material was blood. The source is a woman aged 50 to 60 in good health. CDR3 amino acids: CASSRTGYNEQFF. The CDR3 DNA sequence: TGTGCCAGCAGCCGGACAGGGTACAATGAGCAGTTCTTC.